This note documents a single T cell receptor (beta chain) sequence. Its antigen is currently unknown. J gave up 5 bases and V 0 bases, and 9 bases lay outside the gene matches. The CDR3 is 17 amino acids. CDR1 MGHRA and CDR2 YSYEKL come from the germline V gene. This sample is drawn from a study of PD-1 blockade in classical Hodgkin lymphoma. Study-level points and caveats: Newly diagnosed patients reportedly had lower baseline TCR diversity than healthy donors. Reasons behind the repertoire differences stay unclear, perhaps disease activity or earlier therapy.

This table comes from immunoSEQ multiplex PCR, and its TCRdb copy is limited to in-frame clones, with some not included. The repertoire consists of fewer than 35,000 clones, with 90% to 95% occurring once and the leading ten covering over 2%. As for time point: newly diagnosed, previously untreated cHL patient sample. Researchers used newly diagnosed, untreated classical Hodgkin lymphoma PBMCs for comparison. Sequencing used peripheral blood mononuclear cells (PBMCs). The V call is TRBV4-1, the J call TRBJ2-5; 10 nucleotides line up with TRBD2. The clonotype was recovered from a human donor with classical Hodgkin lymphoma. The CDR3 loop is CASSQDTQRGGLETQYF. CDR3 DNA sequence: TGCGCCAGCAGCCAAGATACCCAGCGGGGGGGCCTGGAGACCCAGTACTTC.